Below, 18 T cell receptor beta chains from the same sample are listed, as sequenced in a study of blood T cell repertoires in COVID-19. Repertoires were generated with immunoSEQ multiplex PCR, while TCRdb's copy carries only in-frame clones and drops some. Here the sample spans fewer than 350,000 clones, 80% to 85% being singletons. Sequencing input: peripheral blood. Receptors were obtained from a woman aged 55-69 years with active or convalescent COVID-19.

The chain couples TRBV6-5 to TRBJ2-7; 7 bases fit TRBD1. The CDR3 contains 14 residues. Trimming cost V 6 bases and J 2 bases; bases outside gene matches: 7. Germline CDR1 and CDR2: MNHEY and SVGAGI. The CDR3 bases are TGTGCCAGCAGGGGACAGCGTCCGGCCTACGAGCAGTACTTC. Encoded protein: CASRGQRPAYEQYF.

V gene TRBV29-1 combines with J gene TRBJ2-3, with 9 bases aligning to TRBD2. The ends lost 2 bases at V and 3 bases at J; junction bases unmatched: 3. Germline values: CDR1 SQVTM, CDR2 ANQGSEA. This CDR3 region has 14 residues. The CDR3 protein is CSVEFAGGTDTQYF. CDR3 nucleotides: TGCAGCGTTGAATTTGCGGGGGGGACAGATACGCAGTATTTT.

The chain links TRBV5-6 to TRBJ2-2, with TRBD1 matching over 7 bases. V shed 6 bases and J 1 base; nucleotides not matched to a gene: 6. Germline-derived CDR1 and CDR2 are SGHDT and YYEEEE. This CDR3 spans 15 amino acids. CDR3 DNA sequence: TGTGCCAGCATTCTGCGGACAGGGAACACCGGGGAGCTGTTTTTT. Its protein product is CASILRTGNTGELFF.

This clone showed up just once. A single base separates this from a much larger clone, so it may be a read error. The chain is built from TRBV5-4 and TRBJ1-4; D perhaps matches TRBD1 (5 bases). Germline CDR1 SGHNT, CDR2 YYREEE (reference sequence). V was cut by 0 bases and J by 4 bases, with 7 bases left in between. The CDR3 sequence is 14 residues long. The CDR3 here is CASSLGQLNEKLFF. DNA for the CDR3: TGTGCCAGCAGCTTGGGACAGCTTAATGAAAAACTGTTTTTT.

This chain connects TRBV9 to TRBJ2-1; weak D call: TRBD1 (5 bases). The V gene lost 1 base and the J gene lost 10 bases, with 9 bases spanning the gap. This CDR3 has 12 residues. The V gene's germline CDR1 is SGDLS and CDR2 YYNGEE. The CDR3 sequence is CASSVLSGEQFF. As DNA, the CDR3 is TGTGCCAGCAGCGTACTTTCAGGGGAGCAGTTCTTC.

The rearrangement links TRBV5-1 to TRBJ2-7; D not resolved. The CDR3 runs to 14 residues. Germline V gives CDR1 SGHRS, CDR2 YFSETQ. V was pared by 2 bases and J by 1 base, with 10 bases between. CDR3 nucleotides: TGCGCCAGCAGCTTCGCAGGCTCTTCCTACGAGCAGTACTTC. Translation: CASSFAGSSYEQYF.

V usage is TRBV2 and J usage is TRBJ2-3; maybe TRBD1 (6 bases). The CDR3 loop spans 16 amino acids. Germline V gene data show CDR1 as SNHLY and CDR2 as FYNNEI. V shed 1 base and J shed 3 bases, with 14 bases lying between them. DNA for the CDR3: TGTGCCAGCAGTGAAGTTGGCAGGGGTGGGACAGATACGCAGTATTTT. Amino acid sequence: CASSEVGRGGTDTQYF. The entire variable domain, with the rest obtained from reference TRBV2 and TRBJ2-3, is as follows: EPEVTQTPSHQVTQMGQEVILRCVPISNHLYFYWYRQILGQKVEFLVSFYNNEISEKSEIFDDQFSVERPDGSNFTLKIRSTKLEDSAMYFCASSEVGRGGTDTQYFGPGTRLTVL.

The genes are TRBV28 and TRBJ2-3, with a possible D match to TRBD2 (6 bases). Per germline, CDR1 MDHEN and CDR2 SYDVKM. V was clipped by 3 bases and J by 4 bases, with 8 bases between them. The CDR3 totals 13 residues. The CDR3 nucleotides are TGTGCCAGCAGTTTCGGCGGGGCAGATACGCAGTATTTT. Translating it yields CASSFGGADTQYF.

This rearrangement joins TRBV25-1 to TRBJ1-2, with unresolved D. Trimming left V 4 bases short and J 4 bases short, with 7 bases between. Germline V gene lookup returns CDR1 MGHDK and CDR2 SYGVNS. This CDR3 region has 12 residues. In DNA form, the CDR3 reads TGTGCCAGCAGTGCCAACAGCTATGGCTACACCTTC. Protein product: CASSANSYGYTF.

The J gene is TRBJ1-5, the V gene TRBV19, with 8 bases lining up with TRBD1. The CDR3 has 12 residues. The trim removed 5 bases at V and 6 bases at J, leaving 0 bases unmatched. Germline CDR1 reads LNHDA; CDR2 reads SQIVND (reference sequence). The CDR3 nucleotides are TGTGCCAGTAGTGACAGGGGTCAGCCCCAGCATTTT. This codes for CASSDRGQPQHF.

There are a few counts of this clone. This rearrangement joins TRBV5-1 to TRBJ2-1, with a weak D call TRBD1 (6 bases). The CDR3 extends over 15 amino acids. Germline V gene sequence: CDR1 SGHRS, CDR2 YFSETQ. V shed 0 bases and J shed 5 bases, with 12 bases lying between them. The CDR3 bases are TGCGCCAGCAGCTTGGAGGTAAGGGGGAACAATGAGCAGTTCTTC. It translates to CASSLEVRGNNEQFF.

The V call is TRBV10-2, the J call TRBJ2-3; TRBD2 aligns across 8 bases. V gave up 7 bases and J gave up 5 bases; unmatched junction bases: 11. The CDR3 length is 15 residues. Germline-derived CDR1 and CDR2 are WSHSY and SAAADI. The CDR3 DNA is TGCGCCAGCAAGAGGCGGGGGGCCCCAAAAGATACGCAGTATTTT. The encoded protein is CASKRRGAPKDTQYF.

The V gene is TRBV5-1, the J gene TRBJ1-3; D gene unclear. V lost 1 base and J lost 1, with 18 bases in between. In germline, CDR1 is SGHRS, CDR2 YFSETQ. This CDR3 contains 18 residues. The CDR3 DNA sequence: TGCGCCAGCAGCTTGAGAACATTCGCACCCATTTCTGGAAACACCATATATTTT. Its protein is CASSLRTFAPISGNTIYF.

J is TRBJ1-2 and V is TRBV29-1, with 10 bases identical to TRBD1. Germline CDR1 reads SQVTM; CDR2 reads ANQGSEA. With V trimmed by 5 bases and J by 0 bases, 3 bases remained unmatched. The CDR3 loop spans 14 amino acids. The CDR3 nucleotides read TGCAGCGTTCCCGGACAGGGGGCTAACTATGGCTACACCTTC. Its protein is CSVPGQGANYGYTF.

J is TRBJ2-3 and V is TRBV9; 9 nucleotides match TRBD1. The germline V gene has CDR1 SGDLS and CDR2 YYNGEE. The J segment lost 3 bases and the V segment lost 0 bases, leaving 23 bases of the junction unmatched. The length of the CDR3 is 22 residues. CDR3 region: CASSVDPRFRGSGTGLTDTQYF. CDR3 nucleotides: TGTGCCAGCAGCGTAGACCCTCGGTTCCGTGGTTCCGGGACAGGGTTAACAGATACGCAGTATTTT. Full variable domain (remainder filled in from reference TRBV9 and TRBJ2-3): DSGVTQTPKHLITATGQRVTLRCSPRSGDLSVYWYQQSLDQGLQFLIQYYNGEERAKGNILERFSAQQFPDLHSELNLSSLELGDSALYFCASSVDPRFRGSGTGLTDTQYFGPGTRLTVL.

The rearrangement links TRBV5-1 to TRBJ2-5, with D unclear. V was clipped by 6 bases and J by 2 bases, with 14 bases between them. The germline V gene has CDR1 SGHRS and CDR2 YFSETQ. The CDR3 runs 14 residues. DNA of the CDR3: TGCGCCAGCACCAAAAGGCCAGGACAAGAGACCCAGTACTTC. Its protein is CASTKRPGQETQYF. Combining the CDR3 with reference TRBV5-1 and TRBJ2-5 gives the whole variable domain KAGVTQTPRYLIKTRGQQVTLSCSPISGHRSVSWYQQTPGQGLQFLFEYFSETQRNKGNFPGRFSGRQFSNSRSEMNVSTLELGDSALYLCASTKRPGQETQYFGPGTRLLVL.

The chain carries TRBV20-1 and TRBJ2-1; D unclear. Germline V gene data show CDR1 as DFQATT and CDR2 as SNEGSKA (reference sequence). The CDR3 is made up of 10 amino acids. The V end lost 3 bases, the J end lost 8 bases, and 5 bases lay between the germline ends. Here the CDR3 DNA reads TGCAGTGCTAGTCTCCATGAGCAGTTCTTC. Protein sequence: CSASLHEQFF.

The genes are TRBV5-1 and TRBJ1-4; TRBD1 is a possible D gene (6 bases). Looked up from germline, CDR1 is SGHRS and CDR2 is YFSETQ. This CDR3 has 15 residues. V lost 0 bases and J lost 6, with 12 bases in between. This chain's CDR3 is CASSLEAGVYEKLFF. The CDR3, as DNA: TGCGCCAGCAGCTTGGAGGCAGGGGTGTATGAAAAACTGTTTTTT.